A single sample is the source of the 10 T cell receptor beta chains below, sequenced in a study of early T cells in non-severe SARS-CoV-2 infection. TCRdb fed the 5' RACE reads into MiXCR, producing one record per CDR3 protein. Of 25,000 to 35,000 distinct CDR3 sequences listed, about 4.5% are singletons. Sequencing used whole blood, obtained at baseline. The receptors were gathered from an adult who was a healthcare worker with PCR-confirmed SARS-CoV-2 infection or an uninfected control (not recorded which).

Notes on this clonotype: This may come from a read error, since a much larger clone is one base off. The chain has TRBV5-4 and TRBJ2-7; D is uncertain. CDR3 length equals 15 residues. The germline V gene has CDR1 SGHNT and CDR2 YYREEE (reference sequence). DNA of the CDR3: TGTGCCAGCAGCTTGGAGGCCAGGCTTCCCTACGAGCAGCACTTC. It encodes CASSLEARLPYEQHF.

This clonotype occurred many times. The chain couples TRBV28 to TRBJ2-2; 10 bases align to TRBD1. The germline V gene encodes CDR1 MDHEN and CDR2 SYDVKM. V gave up 3 bases and J gave up 7 bases; unmatched junction bases: 5. CDR3 length equals 15 residues. CDR3 sequence (DNA): TGTGCCAGCAGTTTTATGGGACAGGGGATCGGGGAGCTGTTTTTT. Its translation is CASSFMGQGIGELFF.

This clonotype was seen ten or more times. The junction shows a germline mismatch at one end, possibly a read error. The V gene is TRBV6-6, the J gene TRBJ1-1; D remains unclear. CDR3 length: 12 residues. From germline, CDR1 is MNHNY and CDR2 SVGAGI (reference sequence). CDR3 bases: TGTGCCAGCAGTTACCTGATGGGAGGAGAGGGATTT. Protein sequence: CASSYLMGGEGF.

There are many counts of this clonotype. The chain combines TRBV28 with TRBJ2-2; 10 bases line up with TRBD2. The germline CDR1 and CDR2 sequences are MDHEN and SYDVKM. The V segment lost 1 base and the J segment 7 bases; nucleotides outside the gene matches: 9. CDR3 length: 17 amino acids. Here the CDR3 DNA reads TGTGCCAGCAGTTTATTAGCGGGAGGCAATATGGTCGGGGAGCTGTTTTTT. It yields the protein CASSLLAGGNMVGELFF.

The table lists this clonotype with many counts. V gene TRBV7-6 combines with J gene TRBJ2-3; 9 nucleotides line up with TRBD2. The germline V gene has CDR1 SGHVS and CDR2 FNYEAQ. The CDR3 has 16 residues. The V and J ends lost 1 base and 5 bases, in that order; junction bases with no gene match: 7. The CDR3 bases are TGTGCCAGCAGCTTAGGAGCGGGGGGCGGAGGAGATACGCAGTATTTT. Translated, it gives CASSLGAGGGGDTQYF.

This clonotype came up many times. The V call is TRBV5-4, the J call TRBJ1-1; D is uncertain. With 7 bases removed from V and 1 base from J, the gap between germline ends came to 8 bases. There are 12 residues in the CDR3. Germline lookup yields CDR1 SGHNT and CDR2 YYREEE (reference sequence). The CDR3 nucleotides read TGTGCCAGCGCCGGCTGGAACACTGAAGCTTTCTTT. Protein sequence: CASAGWNTEAFF.

This clonotype was recorded at least ten times. V gene TRBV7-9 combines with J gene TRBJ2-7; the match to TRBD1 covers 10 bases. This CDR3 comprises 15 residues. Trimming took 4 bases from V and 3 from J; bases not matched to a gene: 6. Germline CDR1 reads SEHNR; CDR2 reads FQNEAQ (reference sequence). The chain's CDR3 is CASSSTGGAYYEQYF. In nucleotides, the CDR3 is TGTGCCAGCAGCTCGACAGGGGGCGCTTACTACGAGCAGTACTTC. Drawing the rest from reference TRBV7-9 and TRBJ2-7, the complete variable domain is DTGVSQNPRHKITKRGQNVTFRCDPISEHNRLYWYRQTLGQGPEFLTYFQNEAQLEKSRLLSDRFSAERPKGSFSTLEIQRTEQGDSAMYLCASSSTGGAYYEQYFGPGTRLTVT.

This clonotype was recorded at least ten times. The chain joins TRBV24-1 to TRBJ2-2, with a weak D call TRBD2 (5 bases). Germline V gene lookup returns CDR1 KGHDR and CDR2 SFDVKD. Trimming left V 5 bases short and J 6 bases short, with 12 bases between. The CDR3 runs to 14 residues. Written as DNA, the CDR3 is TGTGCCACCAGTGCCCCCCCCGGGGCCGGGGAGCTGTTTTTT. Its protein is CATSAPPGAGELFF.

This clonotype qualifies as medium-sized. This sequence joins TRBV29-1 and TRBJ1-1, with TRBD1 as a possible D gene (5 bases). Germline V CDR1 and CDR2: SQVTM, ANQGSEA. V shed 4 bases and J shed 4 bases, with 10 bases lying between them. The CDR3 is 12 residues long. The CDR3 spells CSVGGGTTEAFF. DNA of the CDR3: TGCAGCGTTGGTGGCGGGACCACTGAAGCTTTCTTT.

This chain connects TRBV7-3 to TRBJ2-1, with D unresolved. Germline loops: CDR1 SGHTA, CDR2 FQGTGA. The CDR3 has 17 amino acids. V was cut by 0 bases and J by 0 bases, with 12 bases left in between. The CDR3 coding sequence is TGTGCCAGCAGCTTAACGTTCCCTCTGAGCTCCTACAATGAGCAGTTCTTC. Amino acid sequence: CASSLTFPLSSYNEQFF.